The rows below give T cell receptor beta chains drawn from one sample of a study of T cells in Graves' hyperthyroidism and ophthalmopathy. Each CDR3 protein gets one entry after TCRdb re-called the multiplex PCR reads with MiXCR. The repertoire has around 370,000 distinct CDR3 sequences, around a sixth of them found once; the top ten carry about 38%. The source material was blood. These receptors all stem from a man between 18 and 35 years old with Graves' ophthalmopathy. CDR3s include the opening cysteine and the closing phenylalanine or tryptophan. The order of the fields is D gene, J gene, V gene, clone size, CDR3 DNA, CDR3 protein. The D gene is left open where the match is weak. The listing skips clone size in some rows; elsewhere it reads once, few, many or a size class.

NA | TRBJ2-3 | TRBV20-1 | NA | TGCAGTGCTAGCCCCGTGGGGACAGATACGCAGTATTTT | CSASPVGTDTQYF
NA | TRBJ2-7 | TRBV6-1 | many | TGTGCCAGCAGTGAAGCGGGGGGACACCCGGCCTACGAGCAGTACTTC | CASSEAGGHPAYEQYF
TRBD1 | TRBJ1-1 | TRBV10-3 | NA | TGTGCCATCACACAGGGGAAGGCTCTGAACACTGAAGCTTTCTTT | CAITQGKALNTEAFF
NA | TRBJ1-6 | TRBV27 | many | TGTGCCAGCGGTTCCGGAGGGGCAAGTAATTCACCCCTCCACTTT | CASGSGGASNSPLHF
NA | TRBJ1-4 | TRBV28 | NA | TGTGCCAGCACTCCTGGGACACCACCAACTAATGAAAAACTGTTTTTT | CASTPGTPPTNEKLFF
TRBD2 | TRBJ2-3 | TRBV6-2/TRBV6-3 | NA | TGTGCCAGCAGTTACTCCGGGACTAGCGGGGCAGATACGCAGTATTTT | CASSYSGTSGADTQYF
NA | TRBJ2-1 | TRBV7-9 | many | TGTGCCAGCAGCTTGACGGGGCATGAGCAGTTCTTC | CASSLTGHEQFF
NA | TRBJ1-1 | TRBV20-1 | few | TGCAGTGCTAGATCCCCAGGGGTTTCGGACACTGAAGCTTTCTTT | CSARSPGVSDTEAFF
NA | TRBJ2-1 | TRBV6-5 | many | TGTGCCAGCAGTTACCGGGACCCGCAACTCAATGAGCAGTTCTTC | CASSYRDPQLNEQFF
TRBD2 | TRBJ2-1 | TRBV7-3 | NA | TGTGCCAGCAGCCCCGGACTAGCGGGGGGGGGCTCCTACAATGAGCAGTTCTTC | CASSPGLAGGGSYNEQFF
TRBD2 | TRBJ2-1 | TRBV2 | many | TGTGCCAGCAAAATACTAGCGGGGCCCGGCAATGAGCAGTTCTTC | CASKILAGPGNEQFF
NA | TRBJ1-2 | TRBV10-3 | many | TGTGCCATCAGTGAGCTCGGAGACTATGGCTACACCTTC | CAISELGDYGYTF
NA | TRBJ1-5 | TRBV28 | many | TGTGCCAGCAGTTTCTTGCAGGGGAGAAATCAGCCCCAGCATTTT | CASSFLQGRNQPQHF
NA | TRBJ1-4 | TRBV20-1 | few | TGCAGTGCTAGAGAAATAAGGAAACTGTTTTTT | CSAREIRKLFF
TRBD2 | TRBJ2-1 | TRBV11-2 | many | TGTGCCAGCAGCTCAAATAGCGGGGGGGTGTACAATGAGCAGTTCTTC | CASSSNSGGVYNEQFF
NA | TRBJ1-1 | TRBV19 | NA | TGTGCCAGTAGTATAGCAAGGCCTGGCACTGAAGCTTTCTTT | CASSIARPGTEAFF